The 20 T cell receptor beta chains in this list originate from one sample, sequenced in a study of cytomegalovirus exposure and HLA in healthy donors. Amplification used 60 Vbeta primers and 13 Jbeta primers. Data came from immunoSEQ multiplex PCR; TCRdb stores just in-frame clones and leaves some out. The table has 130,000 to 150,000 clones, around 80% seen once. Sequencing was carried out using PBMCs. These receptors came from a woman in her sixties in good health and CMV-seropositive.

This clone was seen a single time. An end of the junction does not agree with germline; a read error may underlie this. J is TRBJ2-1 and V is TRBV9, with 8 bases lining up with TRBD2. Germline assignment: CDR1 SGDLS and CDR2 YYNGEE. This CDR3 is built from 14 residues. The CDR3 loop reads CASSVSGAGVEQFF. The CDR3 DNA is TGTGCCAGTAGCGTAAGTGGAGCGGGAGTTGAGCAGTTCTTC.

The V and J genes are TRBV2 and TRBJ2-1, with TRBD1 matching 7 bases. The junction had 11 bases not matched to a gene; V was cut back by 5 bases and J by 10 bases. Germline CDR1 SNHLY, CDR2 FYNNEI. The CDR3 length is 14 residues. CDR3 DNA sequence: TGTGCCAGCAGTACGTCAGGGGGAGTGGGGGAGCAGTTCTTC. As protein: CASSTSGGVGEQFF.

The chain employs TRBV5-5 and TRBJ1-1; unclear D gene. Germline V gene lookup returns CDR1 SGHKS and CDR2 YYEKEE (reference sequence). This CDR3 is 13 amino acids long. V lost 2 bases and J lost 4, with 9 bases in between. The CDR3 sequence: CASSFTGSTEAFF. In DNA, the CDR3 is TGTGCCAGCAGCTTTACCGGGAGCACTGAAGCTTTCTTT.

This sequence joins TRBV11-2 and TRBJ2-7; D gene uncertain. The germline gives CDR1 SGHAT, CDR2 FQNNGV. The CDR3 is 14 amino acids. Trimming removed 0 bases from V and 4 bases from J, with 10 bases in between. The CDR3 nucleotides are TGTGCCAGCAGCTTAGATTTTGTTAGATACGAGCAGTACTTC. It is translated as CASSLDFVRYEQYF. Looking up the rest from reference TRBV11-2 and TRBJ2-7 gives the full variable domain: EAGVAQSPRYKIIEKRQSVAFWCNPISGHATLYWYQQILGQGPKLLIQFQNNGVVDDSQLPKDRFSAERLKGVDSTLKIQPAKLEDSAVYLCASSLDFVRYEQYFGPGTRLTVT.

This sequence joins TRBV19 and TRBJ1-5; no definite D call. Trimming stripped 5 bases from V and 7 bases from J, with 9 bases between. The length of the CDR3 is 12 residues. Germline CDR1 is LNHDA and CDR2 is SQIVND (reference sequence). CDR3 sequence reads: CASSVGGQPQHF. The CDR3 region has the DNA TGTGCCAGTAGTGTGGGAGGACAGCCCCAGCATTTT.

This sequence joins TRBV9 and TRBJ1-2; 9 nucleotides match TRBD1. The CDR3 loop spans 16 amino acids. CDR1 is SGDLS, CDR2 YYNGEE, per germline. V shed 0 bases, J shed 4 bases, and the junction held 7 bases outside the gene matches. The CDR3 region has the DNA TGTGCCAGCAGCGTAGGTCCACAGGGGGCGGGCTATGGCTACACCTTC. It translates to CASSVGPQGAGYGYTF.

CDR3: CAWSPTGGAGDTQYF. The CDR3 coding sequence is TGTGCCTGGAGTCCTACAGGGGGCGCGGGTGATACGCAGTATTTT. This chain uses TRBV30 with TRBJ2-3; 9 nucleotides match TRBD1. J was trimmed by 6 bases and V by 2 bases; bases with no gene match: 9. The length of the CDR3 is 15 residues. CDR1 and CDR2 (germline): GTSNPN, SVGIG (reference sequence).

This chain joins TRBV2 and TRBJ2-6; D remains unclear. The CDR3 consists of 14 residues. The V gene's germline CDR1 is SNHLY and CDR2 FYNNEI. V gave up 5 bases and J gave up 0 bases, with 5 bases separating them. The CDR3 DNA sequence: TGTGCCAGCAGTTATCTCTCTGGGGCCAACGTCCTGACTTTC. Translated, it gives CASSYLSGANVLTF.

This clone came up a few times. The gene calls are TRBV6-6 and TRBJ1-1, with unresolved D. V lost 9 bases to trimming and J lost 1 base, with 12 bases between them. The CDR3 spans 13 residues. CDR1 and CDR2 (germline): MNHNY, SVGAGI (reference sequence). This chain's CDR3 is CASRQDPNTEAFF. Here the CDR3 DNA reads TGTGCCAGTCGACAAGACCCGAACACTGAAGCTTTCTTT.

J is TRBJ1-1 and V is TRBV4-1; 8 bases map to TRBD1. V dropped 0 bases and J dropped 6; count of bases not matched to a gene: 12. Germline V CDR1 and CDR2: MGHRA, YSYEKL. There are 17 residues in the CDR3. The CDR3 nucleotides are TGCGCCAGCAGCCAAGAAAAGTCCGGACAGGGATGGCCTGAAGCTTTCTTT. Its translation is CASSQEKSGQGWPEAFF.

The V and J genes are TRBV4-1 and TRBJ1-4; TRBD1 matches 7 bases. CDR1 and CDR2 from the germline V gene are MGHRA and YSYEKL. The CDR3 length is 15 residues. With 1 base clipped from V and 4 bases from J, the junction kept 3 bases outside the gene matches. The CDR3 protein is CASSQVGTVNEKLFF. DNA of the CDR3: TGCGCCAGCAGCCAAGTTGGGACAGTTAATGAAAAACTGTTTTTT.

The chain carries TRBV6-6 and TRBJ1-5; weak D call: TRBD1 (6 bases). CDR3 length: 16 residues. Trimming took 0 bases from V and 3 from J, leaving 12 bases between them. The germline V gene encodes CDR1 MNHNY and CDR2 SVGAGI (reference sequence). The CDR3 region has the DNA TGTGCCAGCAGTTACTCCTGGGGGCAGCCCAATCAGCCCCAGCATTTT. Its protein product is CASSYSWGQPNQPQHF.

The chain uses TRBV2 and TRBJ2-3; 9 bases line up with TRBD1. Unmatched junction bases numbered 1, after V lost 5 bases and J lost 4 bases. Germline V gene lookup returns CDR1 SNHLY and CDR2 FYNNEI. This CDR3 has 13 amino acids. CDR3 in DNA: TGTGCCAGCAGTCGGGACAGGGCAGATACGCAGTATTTT. Encoded protein: CASSRDRADTQYF.

The CDR3 region has the DNA TGCGCCAGCAGCTTGGTAGGGGGACAGGCGACCTACGAGCAGTACTTC. Its protein product is CASSLVGGQATYEQYF. The genes are TRBV5-1 and TRBJ2-7, with 8 bases aligning to TRBD1. Germline V gives CDR1 SGHRS, CDR2 YFSETQ. This CDR3 has 16 amino acids. V shed 0 bases and J 2 bases; nucleotides not matched to a gene: 7.

This clone was observed once. V and J are TRBV27 and TRBJ2-7; D gene uncertain. The germline V and J ends were trimmed by 6 bases and 4 bases, with 16 bases remaining between them. Germline loops: CDR1 MNHEY, CDR2 SMNVEV (reference sequence). This CDR3 comprises 14 residues. DNA for the CDR3: TGTGCCAGCAGCCACCAGGCCAGGTCATACGAGCAGTACTTC. It specifies CASSHQARSYEQYF.

V usage is TRBV7-2 and J usage is TRBJ2-7; TRBD2 agrees at 10 bases. The V gene end was trimmed by 7 bases and the J gene end by 3 bases; junction bases not matched to a gene: 6. Germline assignment: CDR1 SGHTA and CDR2 FQGNSA. The length of the CDR3 is 14 residues. CDR3 sequence (DNA): TGTGCCAGCAACCCTAGCGGGAGATTCTACGAGCAGTACTTC. This translates into CASNPSGRFYEQYF.

V and J are TRBV7-3 and TRBJ2-1; TRBD2 aligns across 10 bases. CDR1 is SGHTA, CDR2 FQGTGA, per germline. The CDR3 is 16 residues long. With 2 bases clipped from V and 4 bases from J, the junction kept 5 bases outside the gene matches. The CDR3 bases are TGTGCCAGCAGCTTACTGGCGGGACTAGCGTACAATGAGCAGTTCTTC. Its translation: CASSLLAGLAYNEQFF.

CDR3 region: CASSLVAENTEAFF. In DNA, the CDR3 is TGTGCCAGCAGCTTAGTAGCGGAGAACACTGAAGCTTTCTTT. This chain connects TRBV7-2 to TRBJ1-1; D gene unclear. CDR3 length: 14 residues. The germline CDR1 and CDR2 sequences are SGHTA and FQGNSA. Trimming stripped 1 base from V and 1 base from J, with 7 bases between.

V usage is TRBV15 and J usage is TRBJ2-3, with 9 bases lining up with TRBD2. This CDR3 has 13 amino acids. J lost 3 bases, V lost 9 bases, and 4 bases had no gene match. Germline assignment: CDR1 LNHNV and CDR2 YYDKDF (reference sequence). CDR3 DNA sequence: TGTGCCACAACCAGCGGGAGGACAGATACGCAGTATTTT. Protein: CATTSGRTDTQYF.

V usage is TRBV5-1 and J usage is TRBJ2-7; 7 bases fit TRBD1. The junction had 5 bases not matched to a gene; V was cut back by 0 bases and J by 2 bases. The CDR3 spans 15 residues. Looked up from germline, CDR1 is SGHRS and CDR2 is YFSETQ. This CDR3 is CASSLVGGETYEQYF. The CDR3, as DNA: TGCGCCAGCAGCTTGGTAGGGGGCGAGACCTACGAGCAGTACTTC.